These T cell receptor beta chains were read from a single sample in a study of human T cells and chemical hapten exposure. TCRdb used MiXCR to reprocess the RACE reads, holding one entry per CDR3 protein. Of approximately 84,000 distinct CDR3 sequences in the sample, roughly a tenth were seen once. Sample: whole blood, taken in connection with sensitization to the hapten diphenylcyclopropenone (DPC). The receptor set was obtained from a woman in her thirties with alopecia areata. Some clones in this sample may be carry-over from other donors' samples. Both conserved end residues are part of each CDR3. The D gene is left open where the match is weak. Clone size is not always given. Where it is, it says once, few, many or a class for expanded clones.

length	D	V	J	size	CDR3	DNA
15	TRBD2	TRBV5-1	TRBJ2-3	many	CASSSGLVSADTQYF	TGCGCCAGCAGCTCCGGACTAGTGAGCGCGGATACGCAGTATTTT
14	TRBD1	TRBV7-2	TRBJ2-4	-	CASSPDRAKNIQYF	TGTGCCAGCAGCCCGGACAGGGCCAAAAACATTCAGTACTTC
14	TRBD1	TRBV28	TRBJ2-7	-	CASSLTAGGNEQYF	TGTGCCAGCAGTTTAACGGCAGGGGGCAACGAGCAGTACTTC
15	-	TRBV28	TRBJ2-1	many	CASSPGTQSYNEQFF	TGTGCCAGCAGTCCCGGGACTCAATCCTACAATGAGCAGTTCTTC
15	-	TRBV19	TRBJ1-5	many	CASSIGEQGRQPQHF	TGTGCCAGTAGTATAGGTGAACAGGGCCGTCAGCCCCAGCATTTT
14	-	TRBV4-3	TRBJ2-7	many	CASSQDYSGYEQYF	TGCGCCAGCAGCCAAGATTATAGCGGTTACGAGCAGTACTTC
14	-	TRBV29-1	TRBJ2-2	many	CSVGVAVNTGELFF	TGCAGCGTTGGGGTAGCGGTGAACACCGGGGAGCTGTTTTTT
13	TRBD2	TRBV29-1	TRBJ2-1	many	CSVDVAGGNEQFF	TGCAGCGTTGATGTAGCGGGGGGGAATGAGCAGTTCTTC
16	TRBD2	TRBV7-6	TRBJ2-5	many	CASSLGSGGRQETQYF	TGTGCCAGCAGCTTAGGTTCGGGGGGACGCCAAGAGACCCAGTACTTC
15	-	TRBV5-1	TRBJ2-1	many	CASSSGGTSYNEQFF	TGCGCCAGCAGCTCCGGAGGGACCTCCTACAATGAGCAGTTCTTC
12	TRBD1	TRBV10-2	TRBJ2-1	medium-sized	CASSDRGHEQFF	TGCGCCAGCAGTGACAGGGGGCATGAGCAGTTCTTC
14	TRBD2	TRBV6-2/TRBV6-3	TRBJ2-5	many	CASSYAGGQETQYF	TGTGCCAGCAGTTACGCGGGGGGGCAAGAGACCCAGTACTTC
18	TRBD2	TRBV11-2	TRBJ2-5	many	CASSPRVAGGPSWETQYF	TGTGCCAGCAGCCCTAGAGTGGCGGGGGGGCCGAGTTGGGAGACCCAGTACTTC
16	TRBD1	TRBV9	TRBJ2-5	many	CASSVGDRGYQETQYF	TGTGCCAGCAGCGTAGGAGACAGGGGTTACCAAGAGACCCAGTACTTC
14	-	TRBV5-4	TRBJ2-5	-	CASSWGIGQETQYF	TGTGCCAGCAGCTGGGGAATAGGCCAAGAGACCCAGTACTTC
12	-	TRBV29-1	TRBJ2-1	-	CSVVMLGAEQFF	TGCAGCGTTGTTATGTTGGGCGCTGAGCAGTTCTTC
14	TRBD1	TRBV10-3	TRBJ2-7	-	CAIRSDRGALEQYF	TGTGCCATCAGGTCAGACAGGGGGGCCCTCGAGCAGTACTTC
19	TRBD1	TRBV6-5	TRBJ2-6	few	CASSYLTGGRRSGANVLTF	TGTGCCAGCAGTTACTTGACAGGGGGTCGACGCTCTGGGGCCAACGTCCTGACTTTC
17	-	TRBV6-6	TRBJ2-1	-	CASRFTADYHRPNEQFF	TGTGCCAGCAGATTCACAGCGGACTACCATAGGCCTAATGAGCAGTTCTTC
13	-	TRBV29-1	TRBJ1-5	many	CSVGSGNEQPQHF	TGCAGCGTTGGGTCAGGGAACGAACAGCCCCAGCATTTT
14	TRBD2	TRBV20-1	TRBJ2-5	many	CSAPKRAGDETQYF	TGCAGTGCCCCGAAGAGAGCGGGGGACGAGACCCAGTACTTC
15	TRBD2	TRBV20-1	TRBJ2-3	many	CSARARDYRTDTQYF	TGCAGTGCTAGAGCCCGGGACTACCGCACAGATACGCAGTATTTT
15	-	TRBV5-1	TRBJ2-3	many	CASSLVAASTDTQYF	TGCGCCAGCAGCTTGGTAGCGGCCAGCACAGATACGCAGTATTTT
13	-	TRBV27	TRBJ2-7	many	CASSLPGTYEQYF	TGTGCCAGCAGTTTACCGGGCACCTACGAGCAGTACTTC
16	TRBD1	TRBV18	TRBJ1-2	-	CASSPTPGQGADGYTF	TGTGCCAGCTCACCGACCCCGGGACAGGGGGCTGATGGCTACACCTTC
14	-	TRBV7-9	TRBJ1-3	few	CASRGGRTGNTIYF	TGTGCCAGCAGGGGAGGACGAACTGGAAACACCATATATTTT
16	-	TRBV6-2/TRBV6-3	TRBJ1-1	many	CASSYSNTGYDTEAFF	TGTGCCAGCAGTTACTCTAACACGGGGTACGACACTGAAGCTTTCTTT
14	TRBD1	TRBV29-1	TRBJ2-7	many	CSVKLDRGPYEQYF	TGCAGCGTTAAACTGGACAGGGGGCCCTACGAGCAGTACTTC
16	-	TRBV24-1	TRBJ2-4	-	CATSDLPLTGGGGQYF	TGTGCCACCAGTGATCTCCCCCTTACAGGGGGAGGGGGTCAGTACTTC
13	-	TRBV6-6	TRBJ2-5	few	CASSYAGKETQYF	TGTGCCAGCAGTTACGCGGGGAAAGAGACCCAGTACTTC
16	TRBD1	TRBV29-1	TRBJ1-6	few	CSVKFVRGSYNSPLHF	TGCAGCGTTAAGTTCGTCAGGGGGTCCTATAATTCACCCCTCCACTTT
13	-	TRBV7-2	TRBJ1-2	-	CASSPSPNYGYTF	TGTGCCAGCAGCCCTAGCCCCAACTATGGCTACACCTTC
14	-	TRBV18	TRBJ1-1	many	CASSPDRARTEAFF	TGTGCCAGCTCACCGGATAGGGCCCGCACTGAAGCTTTCTTT
18	TRBD2	TRBV3-1	TRBJ2-6	-	CASSHGIAGDSGANVLTF	TGTGCCAGCAGCCATGGGATAGCGGGGGACTCTGGGGCCAACGTCCTGACTTTC
11	-	TRBV29-1	TRBJ2-1	many	CSVSRGNEQFF	TGCAGCGTGAGCAGGGGCAATGAGCAGTTCTTC
14	TRBD2	TRBV10-3	TRBJ2-1	many	CAAWPGLALNEQFF	TGTGCCGCCTGGCCGGGACTAGCGCTAAATGAGCAGTTCTTC
13	TRBD1	TRBV10-2	TRBJ2-2	many	CASRDSNTGELFF	TGCGCCAGCCGGGACAGCAACACCGGGGAGCTGTTTTTT
16	-	TRBV7-3	TRBJ2-1	many	CASSLGDGGRWNEQFF	TGTGCCAGCAGCTTAGGGGACGGCGGTAGGTGGAATGAGCAGTTCTTC
18	TRBD2	TRBV5-6	TRBJ2-2	few	CASSSPELAGRVTGELFF	TGTGCCAGCAGCTCACCGGAACTAGCGGGAAGGGTCACCGGGGAGCTGTTTTTT
12	-	TRBV7-2	TRBJ2-1	-	CASSSKGGEQFF	TGTGCCAGCAGCTCAAAGGGTGGTGAGCAGTTCTTC
15	TRBD1	TRBV7-9	TRBJ1-5	many	CASSTTGGNNQPQHF	TGTGCCAGCAGCACCACAGGGGGCAACAATCAGCCCCAGCATTTT
14	-	TRBV19	TRBJ2-5	many	CASSIEGNQETQYF	TGTGCCAGTAGTATAGAAGGGAATCAAGAGACCCAGTACTTC
14	TRBD1	TRBV19	TRBJ1-4	many	CASSLDRVNEKLFF	TGTGCCAGTAGTTTGGACAGGGTAAATGAAAAACTGTTTTTT
15	-	TRBV7-2	TRBJ1-5	many	CASSPTPGAGQPQHF	TGTGCCAGCAGCCCCACCCCGGGGGCCGGTCAGCCCCAGCATTTT
16	-	TRBV23-1	TRBJ1-1	many	CASSQSRAGQNTEAFF	TGCGCCAGCAGTCAATCGAGAGCAGGGCAGAACACTGAAGCTTTCTTT
16	TRBD2	TRBV29-1	TRBJ2-6	few	CSVGTSGTSGANVLTF	TGCAGCGTCGGAACTAGCGGGACCTCTGGGGCCAACGTCCTGACTTTC
14	TRBD1	TRBV12-3/TRBV12-4	TRBJ1-6	many	CASTVDRRDSPLHF	TGTGCCAGCACCGTGGACAGGCGCGATTCACCCCTCCACTTT
13	-	TRBV6-1	TRBJ2-3	few	CASSERGTDTQYF	TGTGCCAGCAGTGAACGCGGCACAGATACGCAGTATTTT
12	-	TRBV27	TRBJ2-7	many	CASKTLYGEQYF	TGTGCCAGCAAAACTCTCTACGGCGAGCAGTACTTC
11	-	TRBV29-1	TRBJ2-7	many	CSAQVMYEQYF	TGCAGCGCACAGGTTATGTACGAGCAGTACTTC
13	-	TRBV21-1	TRBJ2-1	many	CASKGPVYNEQFF	TGTGCCAGCAAGGGGCCAGTCTACAATGAGCAGTTCTTC
13	-	TRBV2	TRBJ1-1	-	CASHRDTNTEAFF	TGTGCCAGCCACCGGGACACCAACACTGAAGCTTTCTTT
12	-	TRBV29-1	TRBJ1-1	many	CSVEIKQGEAFF	TGCAGCGTTGAAATTAAACAGGGTGAAGCTTTCTTT
15	TRBD2	TRBV7-9	TRBJ2-7	many	CASSLGASGTNEQYF	TGTGCCAGCAGCTTAGGGGCCTCAGGGACTAACGAGCAGTACTTC